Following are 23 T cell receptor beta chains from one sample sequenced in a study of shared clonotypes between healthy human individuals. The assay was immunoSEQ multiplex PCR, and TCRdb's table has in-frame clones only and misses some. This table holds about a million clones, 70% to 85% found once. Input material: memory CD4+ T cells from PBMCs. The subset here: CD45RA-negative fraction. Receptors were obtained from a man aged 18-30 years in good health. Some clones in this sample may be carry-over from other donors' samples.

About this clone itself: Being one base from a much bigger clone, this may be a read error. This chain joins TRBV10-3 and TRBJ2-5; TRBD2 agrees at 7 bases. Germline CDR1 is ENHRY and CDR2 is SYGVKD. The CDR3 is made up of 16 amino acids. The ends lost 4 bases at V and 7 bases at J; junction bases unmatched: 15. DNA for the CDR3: TGTGCCATCAGTGGACCAAGAACCGGGGTAGCGGGGACCCAGTACTTC. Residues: CAISGPRTGVAGTQYF.

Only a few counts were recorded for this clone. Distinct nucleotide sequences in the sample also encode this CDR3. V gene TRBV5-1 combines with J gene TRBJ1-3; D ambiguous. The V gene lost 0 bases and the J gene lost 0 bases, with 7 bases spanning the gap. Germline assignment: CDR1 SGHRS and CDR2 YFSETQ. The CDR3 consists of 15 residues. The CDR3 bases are TGCGCCAGCAGCTTGGTTGGCGGCTCTGGAAACACCATATATTTT. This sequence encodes CASSLVGGSGNTIYF.

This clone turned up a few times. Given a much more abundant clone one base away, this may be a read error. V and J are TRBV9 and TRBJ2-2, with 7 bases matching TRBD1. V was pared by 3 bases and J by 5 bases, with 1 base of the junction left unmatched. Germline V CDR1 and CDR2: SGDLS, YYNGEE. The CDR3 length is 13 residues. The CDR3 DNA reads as TGTGCCAGCAGCGCACAGGGGACCGGGGAGCTGTTTTTT. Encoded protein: CASSAQGTGELFF. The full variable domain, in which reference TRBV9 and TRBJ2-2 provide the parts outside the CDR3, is DSGVTQTPKHLITATGQRVTLRCSPRSGDLSVYWYQQSLDQGLQFLIQYYNGEERAKGNILERFSAQQFPDLHSELNLSSLELGDSALYFCASSAQGTGELFFGEGSRLTVL.

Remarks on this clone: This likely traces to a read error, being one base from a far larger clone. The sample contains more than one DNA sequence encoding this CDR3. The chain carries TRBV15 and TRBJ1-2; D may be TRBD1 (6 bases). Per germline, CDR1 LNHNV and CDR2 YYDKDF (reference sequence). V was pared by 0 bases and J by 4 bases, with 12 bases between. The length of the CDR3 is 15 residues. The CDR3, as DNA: TGTGCCACCAGCAGAGATAGGGGCAGGGGCTATGGCTACACCTTC. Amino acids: CATSRDRGRGYGYTF.

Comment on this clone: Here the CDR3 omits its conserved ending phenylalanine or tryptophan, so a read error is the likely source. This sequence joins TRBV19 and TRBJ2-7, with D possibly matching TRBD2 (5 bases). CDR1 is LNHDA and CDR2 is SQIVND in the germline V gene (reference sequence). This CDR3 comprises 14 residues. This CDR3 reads CSSSIVGSSYEQYL. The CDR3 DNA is TGTTCCAGTAGTATAGTGGGGAGCTCCTACGAGCAGTACCTC.

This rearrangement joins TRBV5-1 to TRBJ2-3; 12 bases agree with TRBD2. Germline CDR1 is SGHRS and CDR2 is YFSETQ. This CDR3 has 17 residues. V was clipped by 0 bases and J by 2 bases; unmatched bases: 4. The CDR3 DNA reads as TGCGCCAGCAGCTTGGGCGCTAGCGGGAGGGCCACAGATACGCAGTATTTT. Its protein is CASSLGASGRATDTQYF. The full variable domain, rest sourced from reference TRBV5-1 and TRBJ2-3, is KAGVTQTPRYLIKTRGQQVTLSCSPISGHRSVSWYQQTPGQGLQFLFEYFSETQRNKGNFPGRFSGRQFSNSRSEMNVSTLELGDSALYLCASSLGASGRATDTQYFGPGTRLTVL.

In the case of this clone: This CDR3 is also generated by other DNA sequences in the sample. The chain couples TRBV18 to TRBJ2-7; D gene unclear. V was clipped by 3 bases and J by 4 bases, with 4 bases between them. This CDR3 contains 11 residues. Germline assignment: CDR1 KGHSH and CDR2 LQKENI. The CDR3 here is CASSPTYEQYF. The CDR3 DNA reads TGTGCCAGCTCACCGACTTACGAGCAGTACTTC.

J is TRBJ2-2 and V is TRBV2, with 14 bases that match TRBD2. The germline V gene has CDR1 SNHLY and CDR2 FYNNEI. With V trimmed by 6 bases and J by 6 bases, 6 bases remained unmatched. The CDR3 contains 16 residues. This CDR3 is CASRGGLAGVSGELFF. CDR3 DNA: TGTGCCAGCAGGGGGGGACTAGCGGGAGTATCCGGGGAGCTGTTTTTT. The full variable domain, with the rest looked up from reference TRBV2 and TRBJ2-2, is EPEVTQTPSHQVTQMGQEVILRCVPISNHLYFYWYRQILGQKVEFLVSFYNNEISEKSEIFDDQFSVERPDGSNFTLKIRSTKLEDSAMYFCASRGGLAGVSGELFFGEGSRLTVL.

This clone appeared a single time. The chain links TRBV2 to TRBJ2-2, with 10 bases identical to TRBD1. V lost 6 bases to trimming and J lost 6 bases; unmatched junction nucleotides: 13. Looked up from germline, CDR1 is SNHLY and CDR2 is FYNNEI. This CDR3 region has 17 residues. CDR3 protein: CASSVGWTGGFPGELFF. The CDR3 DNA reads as TGTGCCAGCAGCGTAGGATGGACAGGGGGATTTCCCGGGGAGCTGTTTTTT.

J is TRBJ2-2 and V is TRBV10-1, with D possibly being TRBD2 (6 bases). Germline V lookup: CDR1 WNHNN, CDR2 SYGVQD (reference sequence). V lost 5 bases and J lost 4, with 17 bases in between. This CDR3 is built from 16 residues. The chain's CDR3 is CASSPTLGEATGELFF. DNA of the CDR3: TGCGCCAGCAGTCCCACCTTAGGGGAGGCCACCGGGGAGCTGTTTTTT.

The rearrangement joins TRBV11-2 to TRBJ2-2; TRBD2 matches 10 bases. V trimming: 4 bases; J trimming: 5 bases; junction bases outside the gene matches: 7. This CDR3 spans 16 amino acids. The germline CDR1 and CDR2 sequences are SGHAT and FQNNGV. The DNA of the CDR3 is TGTGCCAGCAGCTCCATAGCGGGAGGTCGGACCGGGGAGCTGTTTTTT. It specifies CASSSIAGGRTGELFF.

The CDR3 here is CSASRGNNEQFF. CDR3 bases: TGCAGCGCTAGCCGGGGCAACAATGAGCAGTTCTTC. J is TRBJ2-1 and V is TRBV29-1; D may correspond to TRBD1 or TRBD2 (5 bases each). Germline values: CDR1 SQVTM, CDR2 ANQGSEA. CDR3 length: 12 residues. V was pared by 7 bases and J by 5 bases, with 12 bases between.

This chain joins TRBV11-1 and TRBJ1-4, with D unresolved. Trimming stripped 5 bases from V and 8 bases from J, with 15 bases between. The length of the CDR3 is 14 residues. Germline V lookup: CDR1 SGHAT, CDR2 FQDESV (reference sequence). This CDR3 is CASSLNFLGEKLFF. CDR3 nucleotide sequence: TGTGCCAGCAGCCTAAACTTCCTGGGCGAAAAACTGTTTTTT.

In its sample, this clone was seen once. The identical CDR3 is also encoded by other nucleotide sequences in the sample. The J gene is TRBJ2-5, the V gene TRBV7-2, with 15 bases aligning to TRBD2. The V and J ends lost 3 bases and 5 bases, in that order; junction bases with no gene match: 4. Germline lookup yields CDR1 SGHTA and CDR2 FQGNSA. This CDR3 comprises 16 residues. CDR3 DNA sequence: TGTGCCAGCAGCTTGGGACTAGCGGGAGGAAGGGAGACCCAGTACTTC. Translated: CASSLGLAGGRETQYF.

CDR3 nucleotide sequence: TGTGCCAGCAGTGAGGGCGATCAAAACATTCAGTACTTC. As protein: CASSEGDQNIQYF. The chain carries TRBV2 and TRBJ2-4; D not resolved. The CDR3 has 13 amino acids. Trimming left V 3 bases short and J 5 bases short, with 8 bases between. Germline V gene data show CDR1 as SNHLY and CDR2 as FYNNEI.

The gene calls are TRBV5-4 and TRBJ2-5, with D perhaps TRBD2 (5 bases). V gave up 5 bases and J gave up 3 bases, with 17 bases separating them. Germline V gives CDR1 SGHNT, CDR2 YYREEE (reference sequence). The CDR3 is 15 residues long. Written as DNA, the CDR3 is TGTGCCAGCAGTACTAATCTACCGGGAAAAGAGACCCAGTACTTC. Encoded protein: CASSTNLPGKETQYF.

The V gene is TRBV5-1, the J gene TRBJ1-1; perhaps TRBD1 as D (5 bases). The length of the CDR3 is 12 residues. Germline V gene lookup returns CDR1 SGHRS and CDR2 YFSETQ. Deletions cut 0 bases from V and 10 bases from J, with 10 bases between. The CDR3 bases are TGCGCCAGCAGCTTGGACGGGGGGAGAGCTTTCTTT. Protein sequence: CASSLDGGRAFF.

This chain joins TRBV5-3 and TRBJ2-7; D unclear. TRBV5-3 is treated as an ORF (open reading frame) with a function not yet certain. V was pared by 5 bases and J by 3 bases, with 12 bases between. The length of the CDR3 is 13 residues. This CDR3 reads CARSTRDNYEQYF. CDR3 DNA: TGTGCCAGAAGTACTCGCGACAACTACGAGCAGTACTTC.

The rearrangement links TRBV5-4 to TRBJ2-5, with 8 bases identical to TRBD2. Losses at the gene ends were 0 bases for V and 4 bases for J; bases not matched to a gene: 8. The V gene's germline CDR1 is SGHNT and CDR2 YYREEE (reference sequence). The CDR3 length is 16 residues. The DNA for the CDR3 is TGTGCCAGCAGCTTGGGGACTAGCCGGGGGGCAGAGACCCAGTACTTC. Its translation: CASSLGTSRGAETQYF.

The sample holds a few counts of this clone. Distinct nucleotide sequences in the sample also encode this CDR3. CDR3 nucleotides: TGTGCCAGCAGTTACTCGGGAGGGAGCTCCTACGAGCAGTACTTC. Translation gives CASSYSGGSSYEQYF. The chain combines TRBV6-6 with TRBJ2-7, with 7 bases lining up with TRBD2. V was pared by 0 bases and J by 0 bases, with 2 bases of the junction left unmatched. Germline V CDR1 and CDR2: MNHNY, SVGAGI (reference sequence). The CDR3 loop spans 15 amino acids.

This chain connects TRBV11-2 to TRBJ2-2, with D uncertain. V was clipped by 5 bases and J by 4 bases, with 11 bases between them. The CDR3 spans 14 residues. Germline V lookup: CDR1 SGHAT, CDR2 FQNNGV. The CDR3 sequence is CASSPMYGTGELFF. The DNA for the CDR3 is TGTGCCAGCAGCCCAATGTACGGCACCGGGGAGCTGTTTTTT.

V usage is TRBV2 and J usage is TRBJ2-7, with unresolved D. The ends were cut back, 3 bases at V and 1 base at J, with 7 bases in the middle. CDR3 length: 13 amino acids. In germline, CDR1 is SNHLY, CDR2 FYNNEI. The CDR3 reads CASSDGFSYEQYF. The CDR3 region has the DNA TGTGCCAGCAGTGATGGTTTTTCCTACGAGCAGTACTTC.

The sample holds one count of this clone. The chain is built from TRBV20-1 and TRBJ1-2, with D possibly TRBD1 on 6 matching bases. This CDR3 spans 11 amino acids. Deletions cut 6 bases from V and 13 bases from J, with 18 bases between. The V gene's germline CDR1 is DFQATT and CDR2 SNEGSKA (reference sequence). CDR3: CSATDSTIFTF. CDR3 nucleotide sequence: TGCAGTGCCACGGACAGCACAATCTTCACCTTC.